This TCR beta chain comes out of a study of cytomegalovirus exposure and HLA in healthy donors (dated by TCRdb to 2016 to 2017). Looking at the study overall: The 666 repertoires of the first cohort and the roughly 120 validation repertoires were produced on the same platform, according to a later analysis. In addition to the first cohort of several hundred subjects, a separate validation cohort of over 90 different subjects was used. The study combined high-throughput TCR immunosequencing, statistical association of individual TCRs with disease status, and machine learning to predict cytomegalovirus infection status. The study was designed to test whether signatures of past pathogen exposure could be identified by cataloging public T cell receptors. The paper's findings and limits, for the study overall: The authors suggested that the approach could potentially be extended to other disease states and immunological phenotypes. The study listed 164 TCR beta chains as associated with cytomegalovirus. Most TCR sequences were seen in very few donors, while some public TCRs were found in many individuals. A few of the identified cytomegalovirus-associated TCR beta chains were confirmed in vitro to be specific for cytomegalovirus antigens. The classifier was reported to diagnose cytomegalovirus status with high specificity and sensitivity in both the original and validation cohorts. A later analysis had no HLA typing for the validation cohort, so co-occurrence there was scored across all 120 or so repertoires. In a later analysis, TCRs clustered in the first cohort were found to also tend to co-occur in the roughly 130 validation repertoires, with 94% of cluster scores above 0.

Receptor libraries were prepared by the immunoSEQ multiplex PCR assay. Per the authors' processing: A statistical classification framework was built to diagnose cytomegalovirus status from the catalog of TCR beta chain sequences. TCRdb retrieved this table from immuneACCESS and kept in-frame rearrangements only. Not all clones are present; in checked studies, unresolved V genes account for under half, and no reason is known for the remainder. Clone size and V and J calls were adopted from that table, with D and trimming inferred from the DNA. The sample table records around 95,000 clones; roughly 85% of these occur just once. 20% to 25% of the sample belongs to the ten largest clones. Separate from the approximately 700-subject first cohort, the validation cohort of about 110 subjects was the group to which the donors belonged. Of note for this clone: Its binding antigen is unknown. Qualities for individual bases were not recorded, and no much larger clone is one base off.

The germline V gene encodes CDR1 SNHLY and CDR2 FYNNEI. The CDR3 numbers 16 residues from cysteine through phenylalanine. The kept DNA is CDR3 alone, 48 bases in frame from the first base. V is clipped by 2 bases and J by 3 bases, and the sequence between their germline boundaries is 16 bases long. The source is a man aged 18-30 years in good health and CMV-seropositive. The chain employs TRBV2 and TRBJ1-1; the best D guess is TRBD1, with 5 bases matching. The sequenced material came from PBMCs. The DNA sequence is TGTGCCAGCAGTGAATGGGGTGTAGGGGACTACACTGAAGCTTTCTTT. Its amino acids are CASSEWGVGDYTEAFF.